The 10 T cell receptor beta chains listed next were all sequenced from one sample in a study of molecular identifiers for immune sequencing clone quantification. TCRdb re-derived calls from the PCR reads in MiXCR, one entry per CDR3 protein. The sample lists roughly 320,000 distinct CDR3 sequences, about 22% occurring once. Source material: naive CD8+ T cells from blood, with Jurkat cell RNA spiked in. Noted subset: FACS-sorted CD8+CD4-CCR7+CD45RA+ naive T cells. These receptors were taken from a human donor in good health. Some libraries in this study had Jurkat cell RNA spiked in.

The V call is TRBV6-6, the J call TRBJ2-7; possibly TRBD2 for D (6 bases). In germline, CDR1 is MNHNY, CDR2 SVGAGI (reference sequence). V shed 6 bases and J shed 4 bases, with 10 bases lying between them. The CDR3 runs to 12 residues. CDR3 nucleotide sequence: TGTGCCAGCAGACCGGGAGCGTACGAGCAGTACTTC. This translates into CASRPGAYEQYF.

The chain is built from TRBV4-3 and TRBJ2-7; the match to TRBD2 covers 10 bases. J lost 6 bases, V lost 8 bases, and 16 bases had no gene match. The germline V gene encodes CDR1 LGHNA and CDR2 YSLEER. The CDR3 length is 16 residues. CDR3 sequence: CASRPRPSGGPSEQYF. The CDR3 region has the DNA TGCGCCAGCCGCCCCCGGCCTAGCGGGGGTCCCTCCGAGCAGTACTTC.

The gene calls are TRBV19 and TRBJ1-5; D gene ambiguous. The V and J ends lost 5 bases and 0 bases respectively, with 11 bases between them. CDR3 length: 15 residues. Germline values: CDR1 LNHDA, CDR2 SQIVND (reference sequence). CDR3 residues: CASSEGIGSNQPQHF. CDR3 bases: TGTGCCAGTAGTGAAGGGATCGGTAGCAATCAGCCCCAGCATTTT.

This clonotype has at least ten counts. The chain couples TRBV28 to TRBJ2-3; the match to TRBD2 covers 7 bases. The V gene end was trimmed by 6 bases and the J gene end by 1 base; junction bases not matched to a gene: 13. The CDR3 has 17 residues. CDR1 is MDHEN and CDR2 is SYDVKM in the germline V gene. The CDR3 sequence is CASRTPGRRLGTDTQYF. DNA for the CDR3: TGTGCCAGCAGGACCCCCGGGAGGAGGTTAGGCACAGATACGCAGTATTTT. Based on the CDR3 plus reference TRBV28 and TRBJ2-3, the full variable domain is DVKVTQSSRYLVKRTGEKVFLECVQDMDHENMFWYRQDPGLGLRLIYFSYDVKMKEKGDIPEGYSVSREKKERFSLILESASTNQTSMYLCASRTPGRRLGTDTQYFGPGTRLTVL.

J is TRBJ1-2 and V is TRBV28, with 7 positions matching TRBD1. The CDR3 is 20 residues long. Germline loops: CDR1 MDHEN, CDR2 SYDVKM. The V segment lost 1 base and the J segment 1 base; nucleotides outside the gene matches: 18. The CDR3 sequence: CASSLYGTAVRGSNNYGYTF. The CDR3 coding sequence is TGTGCCAGCAGTTTATATGGGACAGCGGTAAGGGGGTCCAATAACTATGGCTACACCTTC.

In this sample, this clonotype turned up many times. The chain uses TRBV28 and TRBJ1-5, with D maybe TRBD1 (5 bases). Trimming shortened V by 2 bases and J by 6 bases, and 20 bases separated the two germline ends. There are 17 residues in the CDR3. CDR1 and CDR2 from the germline V gene are MDHEN and SYDVKM. CDR3 in amino acids: CASSLLGQGTLSQPQHF. The CDR3, as DNA: TGTGCCAGCAGTTTACTTGGGCAGGGTACTTTAAGTCAGCCCCAGCATTTT.

Of note for this clonotype: Possible read error: a much larger clone is one base away. Here the CDR3 omits its conserved ending phenylalanine or tryptophan, so a read error is the likely source. The CDR3 sequence is CASSKDEKLFI. The CDR3 region has the DNA TGTGCCAGCAGTAAGGATGAAAAACTGTTTATT. The chain employs TRBV7-9 and TRBJ1-4; D gene ambiguous. Trimming left V 6 bases short and J 6 bases short, with 5 bases between. This CDR3 has 11 residues. CDR1 and CDR2 from the germline V gene are SEHNR and FQNEAQ (reference sequence).

In the case of this clonotype: A much larger clone sits a single nucleotide away, making a read error possible. V and J are TRBV4-1 and TRBJ2-1; D tentatively fits TRBD1 or TRBD2 (5 bases each). The CDR3 has 15 amino acids. Germline V gene lookup returns CDR1 MGHRA and CDR2 YSYEKL. Trimming took 1 base from V and 5 from J, leaving 12 bases between them. CDR3 DNA sequence: TGCGCCAGCAGCCAAGGCAGGGTTAGCGACAATGAGCAGTTCTTC. It translates to CASSQGRVSDNEQFF.

The chain uses TRBV12-3 or TRBV12-4 and TRBJ1-5, with 8 nucleotides matching TRBD1. CDR3 size: 14 residues. The V and J ends lost 5 bases and 1 base, in that order; junction bases with no gene match: 1. The CDR3 DNA reads as TGTGCCAGCAGTCGGACAGGGAGCAATCAGCCCCAGCATTTT. This sequence encodes CASSRTGSNQPQHF.

This clonotype was seen a few times. The chain carries TRBV20-1 and TRBJ2-3; TRBD1 or TRBD2 may be the D gene (5 bases each). Germline assignment: CDR1 DFQATT and CDR2 SNEGSKA (reference sequence). V was clipped by 0 bases and J by 3 bases, with 13 bases between them. CDR3 length: 15 amino acids. The CDR3 here is CSARDHRGGTDTQYF. The CDR3, as DNA: TGCAGTGCTAGAGATCATAGGGGCGGGACAGATACGCAGTATTTT.